This T cell receptor (beta chain) was recorded in a study of T cells after yellow fever vaccination. The study's findings and limits: Contamination by abundant bulk-population clonotypes could be present in FACS-sorted repertoires. Clones that expanded after primary vaccination mostly reappeared after the booster (over 95% CD4, 88% CD8).

There are a few counts of this clonotype. Its antigen is currently unknown. This CDR3 spans 13 amino acids. Trimming stripped 3 bases from V and 9 bases from J, with 13 bases between. TCRdb itself ran the 5' RACE reads through MiXCR, one entry per CDR3 protein. This sample yields approximately 330,000 distinct CDR3 sequences, of which around 13% are seen a single time; 2.5% to 3.5% belongs to the top ten. This clonotype originated in a young man who received the YFV17D yellow fever vaccine. The input for sequencing was CD4+ T cells sorted from PBMCs, taken 15 days after the yellow fever booster vaccination. This chain links TRBV12-3 or TRBV12-4 with TRBJ2-3; D is tentatively TRBD1 or TRBD2 (6 bases each). CDR3 in amino acids: CASSFGMGGTQYF. CDR3 in DNA: TGTGCCAGCAGTTTTGGGATGGGGGGCACGCAGTATTTT.